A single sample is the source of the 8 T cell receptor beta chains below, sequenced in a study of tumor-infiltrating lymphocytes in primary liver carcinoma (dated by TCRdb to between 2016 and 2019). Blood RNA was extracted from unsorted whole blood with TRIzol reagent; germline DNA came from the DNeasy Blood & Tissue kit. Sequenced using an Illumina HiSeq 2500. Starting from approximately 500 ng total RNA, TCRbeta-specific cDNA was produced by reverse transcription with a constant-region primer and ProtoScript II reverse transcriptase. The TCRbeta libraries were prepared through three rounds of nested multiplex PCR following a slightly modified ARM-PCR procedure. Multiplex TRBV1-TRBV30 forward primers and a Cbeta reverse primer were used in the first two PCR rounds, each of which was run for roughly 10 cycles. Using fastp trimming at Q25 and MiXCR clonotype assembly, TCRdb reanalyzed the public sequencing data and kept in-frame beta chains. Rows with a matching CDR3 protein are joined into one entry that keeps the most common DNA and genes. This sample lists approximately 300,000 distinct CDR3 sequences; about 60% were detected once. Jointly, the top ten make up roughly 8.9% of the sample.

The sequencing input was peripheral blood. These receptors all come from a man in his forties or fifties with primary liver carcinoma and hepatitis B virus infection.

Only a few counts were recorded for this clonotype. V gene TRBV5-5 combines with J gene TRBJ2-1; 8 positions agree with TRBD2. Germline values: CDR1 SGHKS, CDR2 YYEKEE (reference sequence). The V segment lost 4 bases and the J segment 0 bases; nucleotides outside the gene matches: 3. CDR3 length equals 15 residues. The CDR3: CASSTLAGSYNEQFF. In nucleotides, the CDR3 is TGTGCCAGCAGCACCCTAGCGGGCTCCTACAATGAGCAGTTCTTC. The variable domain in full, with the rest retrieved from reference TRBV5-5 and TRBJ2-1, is DAGVTQSPTHLIKTRGQQVTLRCSPISGHKSVSWYQQVLGQGPQFIFQYYEKEERGRGNFPDRFSARQFPNYSSELNVNALLLGDSALYLCASSTLAGSYNEQFFGPGTRLTVL.

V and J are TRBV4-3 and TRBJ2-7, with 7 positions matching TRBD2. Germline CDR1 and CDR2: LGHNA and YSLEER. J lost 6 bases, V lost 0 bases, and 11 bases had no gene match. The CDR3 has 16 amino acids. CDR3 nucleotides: TGCGCCAGCAGCCAAGATAGGAAACGAGCGGGAATCGAGCAGTACTTC. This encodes CASSQDRKRAGIEQYF.

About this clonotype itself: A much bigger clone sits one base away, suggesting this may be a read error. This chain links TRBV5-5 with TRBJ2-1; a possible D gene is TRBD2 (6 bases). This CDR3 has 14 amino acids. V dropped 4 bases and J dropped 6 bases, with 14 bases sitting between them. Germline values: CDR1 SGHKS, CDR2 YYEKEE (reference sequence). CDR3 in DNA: TGTGCCAGCAGCCGGGAGACGAGGAGCAATGAGCAGTTCTTC. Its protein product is CASSRETRSNEQFF.

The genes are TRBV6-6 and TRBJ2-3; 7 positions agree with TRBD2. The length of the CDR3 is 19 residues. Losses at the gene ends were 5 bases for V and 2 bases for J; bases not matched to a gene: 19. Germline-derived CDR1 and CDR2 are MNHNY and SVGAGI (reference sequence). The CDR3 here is CASSGSSGTCGSATDTQYF. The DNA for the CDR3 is TGTGCCAGCAGTGGGAGCTCCGGGACTTGCGGGAGTGCCACAGATACGCAGTATTTT.

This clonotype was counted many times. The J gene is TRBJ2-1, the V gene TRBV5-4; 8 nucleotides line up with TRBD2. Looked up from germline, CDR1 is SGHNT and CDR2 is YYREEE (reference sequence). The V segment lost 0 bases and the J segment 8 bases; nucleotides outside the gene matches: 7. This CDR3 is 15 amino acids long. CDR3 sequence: CASSLDAGGLDEQFF. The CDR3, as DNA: TGTGCCAGCAGCTTGGATGCGGGAGGACTGGATGAGCAGTTCTTC.

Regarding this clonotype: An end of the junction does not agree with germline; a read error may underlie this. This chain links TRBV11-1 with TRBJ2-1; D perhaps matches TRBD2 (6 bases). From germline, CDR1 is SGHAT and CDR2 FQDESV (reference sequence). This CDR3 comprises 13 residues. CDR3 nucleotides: TGTGCCTGCAGCTTCGCGGGGATCTATGAGCAGTCCTTC. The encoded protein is CACSFAGIYEQSF.

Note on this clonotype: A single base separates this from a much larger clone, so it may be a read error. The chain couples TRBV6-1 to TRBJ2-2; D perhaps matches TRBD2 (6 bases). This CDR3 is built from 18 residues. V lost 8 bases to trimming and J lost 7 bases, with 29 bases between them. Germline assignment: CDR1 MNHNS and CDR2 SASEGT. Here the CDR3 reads CASEGLFVASRAIGELFF. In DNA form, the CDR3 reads TGTGCCAGCGAAGGACTATTCGTCGCCTCGCGGGCCATCGGGGAGCTGTTTTTT.

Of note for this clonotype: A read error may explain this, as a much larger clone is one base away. The CDR3 spells CAWSERGYEQFF. CDR3 coding DNA: TGTGCCTGGAGTGAGCGGGGGTATGAGCAGTTCTTC. The chain recombines TRBV30 with TRBJ2-1, with TRBD2 identical over 8 bases. The trim removed 1 base at V and 8 bases at J, leaving 1 base unmatched. Germline V gene sequence: CDR1 GTSNPN, CDR2 SVGIG (reference sequence). This CDR3 has 12 residues.